Listed below are T cell receptor beta chains from one sample, sequenced in a study of T cell responses to AZD1222 COVID-19 vaccine. Produced via immunoSEQ multiplex PCR; TCRdb's table is partial and in-frame only. Altogether over 100,000 clones are present, around 87% being singletons, with the ten largest covering roughly 4.3%. Here the sequenced sample was peripheral blood, taken 28 days after the second AZD1222 dose. Every receptor here comes from an adult who received the AZD1222 COVID-19 vaccine. Both conserved end residues are part of each CDR3. The D gene is left open where the match is weak. The size entry is marked missing in some rows and otherwise reads once, few, many or a size class.

v_call,j_call,clone_size,d_call,cdr3_length,cdr3_nt,cdr3_aa
TRBV7-2,TRBJ1-1,-,TRBD1,13,TGTGCCAGCAGGGACAGGGTACACACTGAAGCTTTCTTT,CASRDRVHTEAFF
TRBV6-2/TRBV6-3,TRBJ2-2,-,-,12,TGTGCCAGCAGTTATAGAACCGGGGAGCTGTTTTTT,CASSYRTGELFF
TRBV19,TRBJ2-3,-,-,11,TGTGCCAGTAGTATTACCGATACGCAGTATTTT,CASSITDTQYF
TRBV3-1/TRBV3-2,TRBJ2-7,-,-,13,TGTGCCAGCAGCCAAAGGGCCGCTTACGAGCAGTACTTC,CASSQRAAYEQYF
TRBV7-9,TRBJ1-3,-,TRBD1,18,TGTGCCAGCAGCTTAGTTGGGGGGACAGGGAAGGCTGGAAACACCATATATTTT,CASSLVGGTGKAGNTIYF
TRBV9,TRBJ2-7,-,-,14,TGTGCCAGCAGCGTAGAGGGGAAAGGCTACGAGCAGTACTTC,CASSVEGKGYEQYF
TRBV20-1,TRBJ2-3,-,-,14,TGCAGTGCTAGTGGTGGGGTGTTTGCAGATACGCAGTATTTT,CSASGGVFADTQYF
TRBV28,TRBJ1-5,-,TRBD1,18,TGTGCCAGCAGTTTAGTGACAGGGGGGTTAGGGAGCAATCAGCCCCAGCATTTT,CASSLVTGGLGSNQPQHF
TRBV5-5,TRBJ1-6,-,-,15,TGTGCCAGCAGCCCCGGGCCCTTGCCGGGCTCACCCCTCCACTTT,CASSPGPLPGSPLHF
TRBV7-2,TRBJ1-5,-,-,16,TGTGCCAGCAGCTTAGCGCGGGATTATAGCAATCAGCCCCAGCATTTT,CASSLARDYSNQPQHF
TRBV5-5,TRBJ2-1,-,TRBD1,14,TGTGCCAGCAGCTTCCGACAGGGTAGCAATGAGCAGTTCTTC,CASSFRQGSNEQFF
TRBV28,TRBJ1-1,-,-,12,TGTGCCAGCAGTTTGGTCCCTACTGAAGCTTTCTTT,CASSLVPTEAFF
TRBV6-5,TRBJ1-2,-,TRBD1,14,TGTGCCAGCAGTTGGGCCGGGACAGGGGGCGGCTACACCTTC,CASSWAGTGGGYTF
TRBV7-9,TRBJ1-4,once,TRBD1,15,TGTGCCAGCAGCTTAGTCATGGGACAGAATGAAAAACTGTTTTTT,CASSLVMGQNEKLFF
TRBV19,TRBJ1-6,-,-,12,TGTGCCGCCCGGGAACCAAATTCACCCCTCCACTTT,CAAREPNSPLHF
TRBV9,TRBJ2-3,-,-,13,TGTGCCAGTGGTCATCTAGGGACAGATACGCAGTATTTT,CASGHLGTDTQYF